The entry below gives a single T cell receptor (beta chain) sequence along with its context. Other DNA sequences of this sample code for an identical CDR3. The data are from a study of control samples from healthy donors and cancer patients. Assay used: immunoSEQ multiplex PCR; TCRdb lists only in-frame clones, some missing. The table lists roughly 220,000 clones, just under 95% of them singletons. Germline loops: CDR1 KGHSH, CDR2 LQKENI. Trimming left V 0 bases short and J 4 bases short, with 5 bases between. The CDR3 sequence is 13 residues long. The rearrangement joins TRBV18 to TRBJ2-3; possibly TRBD1 or TRBD2 for D (5 bases each). The sample comprised blood. This TCR was sampled from a man in his fifties or sixties in good health. The CDR3 reads CASSPPGADTQYF. The CDR3 coding sequence is TGTGCCAGCTCACCACCGGGGGCAGATACGCAGTATTTT.